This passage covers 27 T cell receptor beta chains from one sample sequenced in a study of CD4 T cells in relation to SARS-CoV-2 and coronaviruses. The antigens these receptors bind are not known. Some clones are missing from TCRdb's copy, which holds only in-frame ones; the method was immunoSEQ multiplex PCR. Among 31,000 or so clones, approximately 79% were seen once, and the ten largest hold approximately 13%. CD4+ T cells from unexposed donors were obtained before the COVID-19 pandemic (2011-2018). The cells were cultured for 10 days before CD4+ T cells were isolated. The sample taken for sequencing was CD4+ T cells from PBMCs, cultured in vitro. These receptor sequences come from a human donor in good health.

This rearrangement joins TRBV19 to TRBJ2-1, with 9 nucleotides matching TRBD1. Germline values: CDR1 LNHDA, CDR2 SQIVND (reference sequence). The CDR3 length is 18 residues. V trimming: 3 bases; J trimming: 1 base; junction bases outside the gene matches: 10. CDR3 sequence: CASSIDPKQGASYNEQFF. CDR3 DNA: TGTGCCAGTAGTATTGACCCAAAACAGGGGGCTTCCTACAATGAGCAGTTCTTC. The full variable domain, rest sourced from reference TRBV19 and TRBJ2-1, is DGGITQSPKYLFRKEGQNVTLSCEQNLNHDAMYWYRQDPGQGLRLIYYSQIVNDFQKGDIAEGYSVSREKKESFPLTVTSAQKNPTAFYLCASSIDPKQGASYNEQFFGPGTRLTVL.

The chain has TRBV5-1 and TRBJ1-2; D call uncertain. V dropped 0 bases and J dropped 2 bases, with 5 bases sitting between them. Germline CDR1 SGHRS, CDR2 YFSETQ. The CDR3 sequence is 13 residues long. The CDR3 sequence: CASSLDKNYGYTF. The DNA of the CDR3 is TGCGCCAGCAGCTTGGACAAAAACTATGGCTACACCTTC.

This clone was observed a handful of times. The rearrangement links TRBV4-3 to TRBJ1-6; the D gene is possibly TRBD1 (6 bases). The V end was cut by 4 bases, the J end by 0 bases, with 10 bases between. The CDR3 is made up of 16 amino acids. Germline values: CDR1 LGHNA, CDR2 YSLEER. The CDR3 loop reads CASSLGHSSYNSPLHF. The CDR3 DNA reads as TGCGCCAGCAGCCTGGGACACAGCTCCTATAATTCACCCCTCCACTTT.

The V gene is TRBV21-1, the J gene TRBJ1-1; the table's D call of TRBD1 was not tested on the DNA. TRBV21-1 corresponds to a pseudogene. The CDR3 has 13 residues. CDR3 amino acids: CASSKRQDTEAFF. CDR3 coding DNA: TGTGCCAGCAGCAAACGGCAGGACACTGAAGCTTTCTTT.

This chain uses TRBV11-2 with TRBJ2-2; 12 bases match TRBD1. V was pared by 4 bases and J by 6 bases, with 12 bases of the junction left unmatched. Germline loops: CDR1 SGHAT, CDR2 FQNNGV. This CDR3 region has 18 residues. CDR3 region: CASSWRRGQGARPGELFF. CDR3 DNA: TGTGCCAGCAGCTGGCGGAGGGGACAGGGGGCGCGGCCCGGGGAGCTGTTTTTT.

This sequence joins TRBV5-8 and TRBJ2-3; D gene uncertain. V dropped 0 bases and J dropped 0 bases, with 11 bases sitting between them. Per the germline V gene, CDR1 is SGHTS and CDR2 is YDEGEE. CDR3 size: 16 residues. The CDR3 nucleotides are TGTGCCAGCAGCTTGGCCGTACAGACTAGCACAGATACGCAGTATTTT. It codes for CASSLAVQTSTDTQYF.

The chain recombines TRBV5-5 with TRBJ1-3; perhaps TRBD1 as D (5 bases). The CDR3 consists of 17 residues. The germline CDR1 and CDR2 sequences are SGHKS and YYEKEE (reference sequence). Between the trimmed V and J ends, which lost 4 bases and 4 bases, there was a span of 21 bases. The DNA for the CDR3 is TGTGCCAGCAGCCCTTGGGTGGACACCGCACCAGGAAACACCATATATTTT. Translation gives CASSPWVDTAPGNTIYF.

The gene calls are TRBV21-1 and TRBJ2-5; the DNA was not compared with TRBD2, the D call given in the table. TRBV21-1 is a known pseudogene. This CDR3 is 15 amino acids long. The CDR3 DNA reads TGTGCCAGCAGCAAAGGGCGGGAAAGAATAGAGACCCAGTACTTC. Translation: CASSKGRERIETQYF.

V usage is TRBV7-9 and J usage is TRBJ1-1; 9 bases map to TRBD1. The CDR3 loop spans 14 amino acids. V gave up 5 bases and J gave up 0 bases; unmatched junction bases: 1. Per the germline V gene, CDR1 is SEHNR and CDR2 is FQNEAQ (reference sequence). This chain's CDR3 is CASSRDRVNTEAFF. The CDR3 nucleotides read TGTGCCAGCAGCAGGGACAGGGTGAACACTGAAGCTTTCTTT.

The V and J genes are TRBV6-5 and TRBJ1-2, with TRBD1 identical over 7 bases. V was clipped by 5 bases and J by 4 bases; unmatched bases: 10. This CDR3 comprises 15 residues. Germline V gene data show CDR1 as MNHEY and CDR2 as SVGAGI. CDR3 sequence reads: CASSTITGAGYGYTF. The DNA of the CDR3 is TGTGCCAGCAGTACAATAACAGGGGCCGGCTATGGCTACACCTTC.

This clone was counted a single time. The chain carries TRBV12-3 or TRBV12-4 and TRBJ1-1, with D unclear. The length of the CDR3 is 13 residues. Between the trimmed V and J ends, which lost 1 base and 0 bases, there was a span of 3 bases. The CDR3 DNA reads TGTGCCAGCAGTTTAGACTTGAACACTGAAGCTTTCTTT. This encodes CASSLDLNTEAFF.

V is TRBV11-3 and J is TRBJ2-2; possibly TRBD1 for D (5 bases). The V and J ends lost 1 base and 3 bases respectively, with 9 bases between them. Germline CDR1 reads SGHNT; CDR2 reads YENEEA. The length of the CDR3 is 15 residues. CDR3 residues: CASSLGGADTGELFF. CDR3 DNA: TGTGCCAGCAGCTTAGGTGGGGCGGACACCGGGGAGCTGTTTTTT.

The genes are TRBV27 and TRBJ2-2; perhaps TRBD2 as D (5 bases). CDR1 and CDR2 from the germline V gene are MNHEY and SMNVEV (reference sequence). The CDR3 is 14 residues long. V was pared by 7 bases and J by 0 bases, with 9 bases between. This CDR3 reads CASTDGANTGELFF. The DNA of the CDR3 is TGTGCCAGCACCGACGGGGCGAACACCGGGGAGCTGTTTTTT.

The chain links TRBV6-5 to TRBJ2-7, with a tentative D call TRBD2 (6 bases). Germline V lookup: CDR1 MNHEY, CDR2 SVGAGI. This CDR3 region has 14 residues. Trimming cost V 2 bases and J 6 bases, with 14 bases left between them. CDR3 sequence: CASSYGGTALEQYF. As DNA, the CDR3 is TGTGCCAGCAGTTACGGGGGGACCGCCCTCGAGCAGTACTTC.

The CDR3 nucleotides are TGTGCCAGCAGCTCCCTGGCGGGGGCTGGGGAGACCCAGTACTTC. As protein: CASSSLAGAGETQYF. The rearrangement uses TRBV6-2 or TRBV6-3 and TRBJ2-5, with TRBD2 as a possible D gene (7 bases). Germline values: CDR1 MNHEY, CDR2 SVGEGT. Deletions cut 6 bases from V and 5 bases from J, with 19 bases between. This CDR3 is built from 15 residues.

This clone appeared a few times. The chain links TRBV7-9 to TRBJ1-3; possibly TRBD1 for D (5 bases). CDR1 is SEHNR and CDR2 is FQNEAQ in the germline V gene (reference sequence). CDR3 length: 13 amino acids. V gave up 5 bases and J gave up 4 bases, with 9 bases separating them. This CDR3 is CASSVDSGNTIYF. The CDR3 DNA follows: TGTGCCAGCAGCGTCGACAGCGGAAACACCATATATTTT.

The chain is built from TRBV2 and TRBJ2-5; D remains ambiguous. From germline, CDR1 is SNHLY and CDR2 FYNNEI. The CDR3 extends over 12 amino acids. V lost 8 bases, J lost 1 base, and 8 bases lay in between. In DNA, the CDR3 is TGTGCCAGCGGCTGGCTCCAAGAGACCCAGTACTTC. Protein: CASGWLQETQYF.

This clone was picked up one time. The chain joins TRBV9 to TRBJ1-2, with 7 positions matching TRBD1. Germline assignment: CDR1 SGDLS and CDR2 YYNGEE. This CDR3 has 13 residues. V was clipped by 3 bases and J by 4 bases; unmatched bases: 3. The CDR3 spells CASSAGGSYGYTF. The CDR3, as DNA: TGTGCCAGCAGCGCAGGGGGATCCTATGGCTACACCTTC.

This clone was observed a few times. This CDR3 is CASSYGTGNYNEQFF. CDR3 nucleotide sequence: TGTGCCAGCAGCTACGGGACAGGGAACTACAATGAGCAGTTCTTC. The chain is built from TRBV5-4 and TRBJ2-1; TRBD1 agrees at 9 bases. CDR1 is SGHNT, CDR2 YYREEE, per germline (reference sequence). This CDR3 has 15 residues. With 3 bases clipped from V and 3 bases from J, the junction kept 4 bases outside the gene matches. The complete variable domain, with remaining parts taken from reference TRBV5-4 and TRBJ2-1, reads ETGVTQSPTHLIKTRGQQVTLRCSSQSGHNTVSWYQQALGQGPQFIFQYYREEENGRGNFPPRFSGLQFPNYSSELNVNALELDDSALYLCASSYGTGNYNEQFFGPGTRLTVL.

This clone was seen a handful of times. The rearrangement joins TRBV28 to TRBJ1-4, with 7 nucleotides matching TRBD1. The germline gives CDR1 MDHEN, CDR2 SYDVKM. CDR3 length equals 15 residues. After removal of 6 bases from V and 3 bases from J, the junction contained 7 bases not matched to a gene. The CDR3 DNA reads TGTGCCAGCAGCTTCTTAGGGACAGCTAATGAAAAACTGTTTTTT. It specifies CASSFLGTANEKLFF.

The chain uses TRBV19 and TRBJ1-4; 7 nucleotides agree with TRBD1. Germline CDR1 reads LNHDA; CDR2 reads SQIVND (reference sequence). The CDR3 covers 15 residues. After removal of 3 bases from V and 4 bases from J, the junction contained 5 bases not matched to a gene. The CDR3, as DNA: TGTGCCAGTAGTATGCCGGGACAGTATAATGAAAAACTGTTTTTT. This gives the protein CASSMPGQYNEKLFF.

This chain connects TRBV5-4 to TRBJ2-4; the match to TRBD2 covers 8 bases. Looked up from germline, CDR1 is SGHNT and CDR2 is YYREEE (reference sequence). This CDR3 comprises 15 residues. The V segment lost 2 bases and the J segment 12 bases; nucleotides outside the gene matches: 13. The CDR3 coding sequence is TGTGCCAGCAGCTTAGGGGGGACTAGTGACCTCGATCAGTACTTC. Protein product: CASSLGGTSDLDQYF.

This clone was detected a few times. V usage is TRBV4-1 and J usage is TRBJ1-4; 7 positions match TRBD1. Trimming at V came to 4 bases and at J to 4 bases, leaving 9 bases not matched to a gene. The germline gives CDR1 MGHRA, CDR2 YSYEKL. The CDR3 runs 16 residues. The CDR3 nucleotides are TGCGCCAGCAGCCGGAATAGACAGGGAGTTAATGAAAAACTGTTTTTT. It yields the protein CASSRNRQGVNEKLFF.

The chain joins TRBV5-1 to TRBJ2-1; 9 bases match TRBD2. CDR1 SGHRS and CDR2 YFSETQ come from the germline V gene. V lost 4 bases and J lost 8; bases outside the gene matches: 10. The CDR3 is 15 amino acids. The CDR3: CASSPSAGGPDEQFF. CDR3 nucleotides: TGCGCCAGCAGCCCTTCGGCGGGGGGGCCCGATGAGCAGTTCTTC. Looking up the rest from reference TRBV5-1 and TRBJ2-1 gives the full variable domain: KAGVTQTPRYLIKTRGQQVTLSCSPISGHRSVSWYQQTPGQGLQFLFEYFSETQRNKGNFPGRFSGRQFSNSRSEMNVSTLELGDSALYLCASSPSAGGPDEQFFGPGTRLTVL.

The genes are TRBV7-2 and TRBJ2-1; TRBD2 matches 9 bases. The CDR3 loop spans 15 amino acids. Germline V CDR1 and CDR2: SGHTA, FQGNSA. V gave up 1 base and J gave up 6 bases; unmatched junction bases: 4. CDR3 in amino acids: CASSLELAGFNEQFF. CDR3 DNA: TGTGCCAGCAGCTTAGAGCTAGCGGGATTCAATGAGCAGTTCTTC.

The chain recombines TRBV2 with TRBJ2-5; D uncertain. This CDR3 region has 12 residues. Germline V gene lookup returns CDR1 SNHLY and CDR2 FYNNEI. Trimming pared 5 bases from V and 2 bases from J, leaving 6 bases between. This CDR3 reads CASSPGQETQYF. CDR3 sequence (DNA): TGTGCCAGCAGTCCCGGGCAAGAGACCCAGTACTTC.

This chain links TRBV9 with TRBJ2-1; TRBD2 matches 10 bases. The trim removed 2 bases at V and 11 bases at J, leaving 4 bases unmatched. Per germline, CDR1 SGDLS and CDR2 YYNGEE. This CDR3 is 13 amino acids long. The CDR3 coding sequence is TGTGCCAGCAGCGTCGCAACTAGCGGGAAGCAGTTCTTC. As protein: CASSVATSGKQFF. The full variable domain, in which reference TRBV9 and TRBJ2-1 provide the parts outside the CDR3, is DSGVTQTPKHLITATGQRVTLRCSPRSGDLSVYWYQQSLDQGLQFLIQYYNGEERAKGNILERFSAQQFPDLHSELNLSSLELGDSALYFCASSVATSGKQFFGPGTRLTVL.